This TCR beta chain was captured by sequencing in a study of T-cell memory formation after mild COVID-19. Study outcomes and limitations: There was no confirmation that second-wave clones peaking on day 37 were SARS-CoV-2 specific. In pre-infection memory, a portion of responding clones appeared, which suggested that cross-reactive memory joined. Among clones contracting day 15 to 85, CD4/CD8 was balanced, whereas later expanders leaned CD4+.

This clonotype has just a few counts. What it binds is not known. Using its own MiXCR run on the 5' RACE reads, TCRdb lists one record per CDR3 protein. In the table there are around 300,000 distinct CDR3 sequences, less than 20% of which are singletons. The TCR comes from a man aged 18 to 35 who had mild COVID-19 (a few samples of this study predate the infection). Cell type and time point are not known. The sequenced material came from PBMCs or a T cell subset sorted from them (not recorded which).

The DNA of the CDR3 is TGCAGCGCCCCATCTGGAACGGGGGATGGCTACACCTTC. It codes for CSAPSGTGDGYTF. This rearrangement joins TRBV29-1 to TRBJ1-2, with D perhaps TRBD1 (5 bases). The CDR3 has 13 residues. The V end was cut by 7 bases, the J end by 6 bases, with 18 bases between. The germline CDR1 and CDR2 sequences are SQVTM and ANQGSEA.